The sequence of this T cell receptor beta chain was determined in a study of CXCR3-negative and CXCR3-positive naive CD8 T cells. At the level of the study: Sequencing brought in 130 million or so TRB reads altogether, and each library got about 1.5 +/- 0.3 million.

Comment on this clonotype: Antigen specificity is unknown.

The germline CDR1 and CDR2 sequences are SNHLY and FYNNEI. There are 11 residues in the CDR3. The method, 5' RACE with UMI labels, was used to prepare the TRB cDNA libraries. Each CDR3 protein gets one entry in TCRdb, which reprocessed the 5' RACE reads and gives no DNA. Found here are approximately 70,000 distinct CDR3 sequences; the top ten clones hold approximately 1.5%. Study-level findings and limits: Unlike memory cells, which differed, naive CXCR3-negative and CXCR3-positive cells had similar TRBV-TRBJ usage.

This sequence originates from a human donor in good health. Some clones in this sample may be carry-over from other donors' samples. The chain is built from TRBV2 and TRBJ2-3. The source material was naive CXCR3- CD8+ T cells from blood. The subset is: CD45RO-CCR7+CD27+CD95- naive CD8+ T cells lacking CXCR3 (TNR3-). This chain's CDR3 is CASRYTDTQYF.